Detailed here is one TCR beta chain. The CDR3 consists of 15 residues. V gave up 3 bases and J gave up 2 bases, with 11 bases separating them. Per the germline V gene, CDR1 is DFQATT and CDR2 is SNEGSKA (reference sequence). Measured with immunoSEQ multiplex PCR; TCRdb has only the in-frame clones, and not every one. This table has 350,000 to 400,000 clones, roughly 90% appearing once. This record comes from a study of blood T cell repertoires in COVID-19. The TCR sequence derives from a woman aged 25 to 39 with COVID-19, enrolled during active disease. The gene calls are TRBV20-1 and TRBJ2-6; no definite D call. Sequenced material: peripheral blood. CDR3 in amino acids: CSASQIEAGANVLTF. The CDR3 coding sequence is TGCAGTGCTAGTCAAATTGAGGCTGGGGCCAACGTCCTGACTTTC.